This T cell receptor beta chain was found in a study of blood T cell repertoires in COVID-19. Study information: From the United States, Italy and Spain came samples of acute and convalescent COVID-19. PBMCs, B-cell-depleted T cells, or T cells provided the cDNA or gDNA that made up the material.

This study enrolled people aged 18 to 89 from about two dozen US geographic areas. The CDR3 runs 13 residues. V lost 5 bases and J lost 4, with 9 bases in between. Looked up from germline, CDR1 is SGHNT and CDR2 is YENEEA. This clone was seen only once. The data were produced by immunoSEQ multiplex PCR, yet TCRdb's version contains in-frame clones alone and is incomplete. This table holds about 310,000 clones, around 91% found once. The rearrangement links TRBV11-3 to TRBJ1-5; D uncertain. Sequencing was done on a sample of PBMCs or T cells enriched from blood (not recorded which). The sequence came from a woman in her thirties or forties who had recovered from COVID-19. CDR3 nucleotides: TGTGCCAGCAGCCCAGACGGGAATCAGCCCCAGCATTTT. It encodes CASSPDGNQPQHF. Full variable domain (remainder filled in from reference TRBV11-3 and TRBJ1-5): EAGVVQSPRYKIIEKKQPVAFWCNPISGHNTLYWYLQNLGQGPELLIRYENEEAVDDSQLPKDRFSAERLKGVDSTLKIQPAELGDSAVYLCASSPDGNQPQHFGDGTRLSIL.